This T cell receptor (beta chain) was sequenced for a study of human T cells and chemical hapten exposure. Study summary: Sensitization involved placing 2% DPC onto a 2 cm by 2 cm region of upper inner arm skin. DPC 0.01% went on the upper back by patch test, with reading at 6 days.

The library labeled individual cDNA molecules by adding unique molecular identifiers to them. TCRdb redid the calling of the RACE reads with MiXCR, one entry per CDR3 protein. Of approximately 90,000 distinct CDR3 sequences listed, around an eighth are singletons. This clonotype came up many times. Time point specified: patch test 1, 2 weeks after DPC sensitization. The treatment denotes: therapeutic diphenylcyclopropenone sensitization with weekly scalp DPC. Participating donors were patients with alopecia, aged 18 to 70 years, considered appropriate candidates for DPC. The specimen comprised whole blood, sampled in connection with sensitization to the hapten diphenylcyclopropenone (DPC). The sequence was obtained from a woman in her 40s with alopecia areata. Some clones in this sample may be carry-over from other donors' samples.

The CDR3 DNA reads TGCAGCGTTGAGGGACTAGCGGGAGGTCGGAATGAGCAGTTCTTC. Translation: CSVEGLAGGRNEQFF. The chain combines TRBV29-1 with TRBJ2-1; TRBD2 agrees at 15 bases. The CDR3 is 15 residues long. The germline V gene encodes CDR1 SQVTM and CDR2 ANQGSEA. V trimming: 3 bases; J trimming: 7 bases; junction bases outside the gene matches: 4.